Following are 32 T cell receptor beta chains from one sample sequenced in a study of spatial heterogeneity in lung cancer. Time point specified: blood at routine non-recurrence follow-up after resection. Unsorted whole RNA samples from tumor, nontumor lung or frozen PBMC were sequenced. Each CDR3 protein is one row after TCRdb ran MiXCR on the 5' RACE reads. The table shows 95,000 to 130,000 distinct CDR3 sequences, with approximately 12% occurring only once. The sequenced sample was PBMCs, obtained at follow-up. Source of these receptors: a male donor with early-stage non-small cell lung cancer.

This clonotype was observed at least ten times. J is TRBJ1-5 and V is TRBV2, with unresolved D. This CDR3 comprises 14 residues. Trimming shortened V by 1 base and J by 1 base, and 5 bases separated the two germline ends. Germline-derived CDR1 and CDR2 are SNHLY and FYNNEI. The CDR3 DNA sequence: TGTGCCAGCAGTGAAGGATCCAGCAATCAGCCCCAGCATTTT. It specifies CASSEGSSNQPQHF.

This CDR3 is CASSLGRADNTEAFF. CDR3 DNA: TGTGCCAGCAGCCTAGGTCGAGCCGATAACACTGAAGCTTTCTTT. The chain couples TRBV7-3 to TRBJ1-1, with D uncertain. The V end lost 5 bases, the J end lost 2 bases, and 15 bases lay between the germline ends. Germline-derived CDR1 and CDR2 are SGHTA and FQGTGA. The CDR3 totals 15 residues.

The chain joins TRBV7-2 to TRBJ1-2, with a tentative D call TRBD1 (5 bases). Germline assignment: CDR1 SGHTA and CDR2 FQGNSA. The CDR3 spans 14 residues. Trimming cost V 5 bases and J 3 bases, with 13 bases left between them. CDR3 coding DNA: TGTGCCAGCAGCCTAACGCCGACAGACTATGGCTACACCTTC. The encoded protein is CASSLTPTDYGYTF.

This clonotype occurred a few times. The gene calls are TRBV11-2 and TRBJ2-7; 11 bases match TRBD1. Germline-derived CDR1 and CDR2 are SGHAT and FQNNGV. The CDR3 consists of 15 residues. The V and J ends lost 2 bases and 5 bases, in that order; junction bases with no gene match: 5. DNA for the CDR3: TGTGCCAGCAGCTTAACTGGACAGGGGGCTAACGAGCAGTACTTC. This sequence encodes CASSLTGQGANEQYF. Filled out from reference TRBV11-2 and TRBJ2-7, the complete variable domain reads EAGVAQSPRYKIIEKRQSVAFWCNPISGHATLYWYQQILGQGPKLLIQFQNNGVVDDSQLPKDRFSAERLKGVDSTLKIQPAKLEDSAVYLCASSLTGQGANEQYFGPGTRLTVT.

V usage is TRBV20-1 and J usage is TRBJ1-4; 9 bases line up with TRBD1. The CDR3 spans 14 residues. Germline V CDR1 and CDR2: DFQATT, SNEGSKA (reference sequence). Trimming took 1 base from V and 7 from J; bases not matched to a gene: 4. The CDR3 spells CSARAETGGEKLFF. The CDR3 DNA reads TGCAGTGCTAGAGCCGAGACAGGGGGTGAAAAACTGTTTTTT.

This clonotype was detected a few times. The chain combines TRBV12-3 or TRBV12-4 with TRBJ1-3; D gene unclear. Trimming left V 6 bases short and J 0 bases short, with 9 bases between. CDR3 length: 14 residues. Here the CDR3 DNA reads TGTGCCAGCAGCCGCGTGAGCTCTGGAAACACCATATATTTT. Translation: CASSRVSSGNTIYF.

There are a few counts of this clonotype. The rearrangement links TRBV5-6 to TRBJ2-7; TRBD2 might be the D (5 bases). V lost 5 bases and J 1 base, leaving 10 bases between the germline ends. CDR3 length: 13 amino acids. Per the germline V gene, CDR1 is SGHDT and CDR2 is YYEEEE. Here the CDR3 DNA reads TGTGCCAGCAGTGCGGACTGGTCCTACGAGCAGTACTTC. Its protein product is CASSADWSYEQYF.

The chain employs TRBV27 and TRBJ2-2; 8 nucleotides agree with TRBD2. CDR1 is MNHEY, CDR2 SMNVEV, per germline (reference sequence). This CDR3 is built from 14 residues. V gave up 5 bases and J gave up 7 bases; unmatched junction bases: 6. The chain's CDR3 is CASSPRTSNGELFF. The CDR3 coding sequence is TGTGCCAGCAGTCCCCGGACTAGCAACGGGGAGCTGTTTTTT.

This clonotype was seen at least ten times. J is TRBJ2-7 and V is TRBV7-8, with D perhaps TRBD2 (6 bases). The length of the CDR3 is 13 residues. Trimming removed 8 bases at V and 2 bases at J, with 13 bases between. The germline V gene has CDR1 SGHVS and CDR2 FQNEAQ. CDR3 nucleotide sequence: TGTGCCAGCGCCCGGGGGATCACCTACGAGCAGTACTTC. It yields the protein CASARGITYEQYF.

In its sample, this clonotype was seen many times. The chain joins TRBV10-3 to TRBJ1-1, with a tentative D call TRBD1 (5 bases). This CDR3 has 13 residues. V was cut by 9 bases and J by 2 bases, with 13 bases left in between. Germline V gene sequence: CDR1 ENHRY, CDR2 SYGVKD. The CDR3 DNA follows: TGTGCCATTAAAAAAGGGGTCAACACTGAAGCTTTCTTT. It specifies CAIKKGVNTEAFF.

This clonotype showed up just a few times. The chain is built from TRBV11-2 and TRBJ2-7; D call uncertain. In germline, CDR1 is SGHAT, CDR2 FQNNGV. The length of the CDR3 is 11 residues. V gave up 1 base and J gave up 12 bases, with 10 bases separating them. CDR3: CASSLGADRYF. The CDR3 bases are TGTGCCAGCAGCTTAGGGGCGGATAGGTACTTC.

This clonotype was seen ten or more times. The genes are TRBV2 and TRBJ2-5; 8 bases are shared with TRBD1. CDR3 length: 16 amino acids. V was pared by 6 bases and J by 1 base, with 10 bases of the junction left unmatched. CDR1 and CDR2 (germline): SNHLY, FYNNEI. CDR3 in amino acids: CASSANRGSFQETQYF. DNA of the CDR3: TGTGCCAGCAGCGCGAACAGGGGGAGCTTCCAAGAGACCCAGTACTTC. The entire variable domain, with the rest obtained from reference TRBV2 and TRBJ2-5, is as follows: EPEVTQTPSHQVTQMGQEVILRCVPISNHLYFYWYRQILGQKVEFLVSFYNNEISEKSEIFDDQFSVERPDGSNFTLKIRSTKLEDSAMYFCASSANRGSFQETQYFGPGTRLLVL.

This clonotype was seen many times. The CDR3: CASSSGQAGRSPLHF. The DNA for the CDR3 is TGTGCCAGCAGTTCGGGACAGGCTGGGCGGTCACCCCTCCACTTT. J is TRBJ1-6 and V is TRBV6-5, with TRBD1 identical over 8 bases. This CDR3 is 15 amino acids long. Per the germline V gene, CDR1 is MNHEY and CDR2 is SVGAGI. V gave up 4 bases and J gave up 10 bases; unmatched junction bases: 9.

The table lists this clonotype with a few counts. The chain recombines TRBV4-3 with TRBJ2-1; 8 positions match TRBD2. The CDR3 is made up of 14 amino acids. Germline V CDR1 and CDR2: LGHNA, YSLEER. Losses at the gene ends were 3 bases for V and 12 bases for J; bases not matched to a gene: 10. The CDR3 sequence is CASSQASGLWGQFF. CDR3 DNA: TGCGCCAGCAGCCAGGCTAGCGGGCTTTGGGGGCAGTTCTTC.

This chain links TRBV28 with TRBJ1-1; TRBD1 matches 9 bases. The ends lost 2 bases at V and 5 bases at J; junction bases unmatched: 12. CDR1 is MDHEN, CDR2 SYDVKM, per germline. The CDR3 is 17 amino acids. The CDR3 DNA is TGTGCCAGCAGTTTACCGCTAGGACAGGGGAAGTTAACTGAAGCTTTCTTT. Its protein product is CASSLPLGQGKLTEAFF.

The rearrangement joins TRBV11-3 to TRBJ2-5, with TRBD1 matching over 7 bases. CDR3 length: 14 amino acids. Germline CDR1 reads SGHNT; CDR2 reads YENEEA. The trim removed 5 bases at V and 1 base at J, leaving 4 bases unmatched. CDR3 protein: CASSHDRVQETQYF. Here the CDR3 DNA reads TGTGCCAGCAGCCACGACAGGGTCCAAGAGACCCAGTACTTC.

This clonotype was seen a few times. The J gene is TRBJ2-2, the V gene TRBV3-1; D is unresolved. This CDR3 comprises 12 residues. The V end lost 3 bases, the J end lost 3 bases, and 2 bases lay between the germline ends. In germline, CDR1 is LGHDT, CDR2 YNNKEL (reference sequence). The CDR3 reads CASSHYTGELFF. CDR3 in DNA: TGTGCCAGCAGCCATTACACCGGGGAGCTGTTTTTT. The full variable domain, its missing parts supplied by reference TRBV3-1 and TRBJ2-2, is DTAVSQTPKYLVTQMGNDKSIKCEQNLGHDTMYWYKQDSKKFLKIMFSYNNKELIINETVPNRFSPKSPDKAHLNLHINSLELGDSAVYFCASSHYTGELFFGEGSRLTVL.

This clonotype was observed many times. The chain has TRBV14 and TRBJ1-3; D unclear. CDR1 and CDR2 from the germline V gene are SGHDN and FVKESK. The CDR3 spans 14 residues. V lost 4 bases to trimming and J lost 8 bases, with 15 bases between them. CDR3 amino acids: CASSLGLPADTIYF. For the CDR3, the DNA is TGTGCCAGCAGCCTCGGACTCCCGGCAGACACCATATATTTT.

This clonotype has a handful of counts. V gene TRBV6-5 combines with J gene TRBJ2-2; maybe TRBD1 (6 bases). V lost 6 bases and J 3 bases, leaving 11 bases between the germline ends. Per germline, CDR1 MNHEY and CDR2 SVGAGI. This CDR3 is built from 14 residues. CDR3 sequence reads: CASSPQGYTGELFF. DNA of the CDR3: TGTGCCAGCAGCCCCCAGGGGTACACCGGGGAGCTGTTTTTT.

The chain combines TRBV15 with TRBJ2-3; TRBD2 might be the D (5 bases). Trimming removed 8 bases at V and 1 base at J, with 16 bases between. The CDR3 sequence is 15 residues long. In germline, CDR1 is LNHNV, CDR2 YYDKDF (reference sequence). The CDR3 loop reads CATALGLERTDTQYF. The CDR3 DNA follows: TGTGCCACCGCTCTCGGACTTGAACGCACAGATACGCAGTATTTT.

In its sample, this clonotype was seen a few times. The gene calls are TRBV28 and TRBJ1-4, with D hard to call. Trimming took off 8 bases at V and 0 bases at J, with 4 bases between the two ends. The V gene's germline CDR1 is MDHEN and CDR2 SYDVKM. This CDR3 region has 12 residues. CDR3 DNA: TGTGCCAGCTCCGCAACTAATGAAAAACTGTTTTTT. Translating gives CASSATNEKLFF.

This clonotype was counted between two and nine times. The chain's CDR3 is CATSLPLNEQFF. The CDR3, as DNA: TGTGCCACCAGCCTCCCCCTCAATGAGCAGTTCTTC. The chain couples TRBV15 to TRBJ2-1, with D hard to call. The CDR3 consists of 12 residues. In germline, CDR1 is LNHNV, CDR2 YYDKDF (reference sequence). V was pared by 5 bases and J by 6 bases, with 8 bases between.

This clonotype occurred a few times. V is TRBV7-9 and J is TRBJ1-1; D is ambiguous. CDR3 length equals 14 residues. V lost 5 bases to trimming and J lost 3 bases, with 13 bases between them. CDR1 is SEHNR, CDR2 FQNEAQ, per germline (reference sequence). The CDR3 sequence is CASSPGRSDTEAFF. The CDR3 nucleotides read TGTGCCAGCAGCCCGGGCCGGTCGGACACTGAAGCTTTCTTT.

A few counts support this clonotype. This chain links TRBV5-1 with TRBJ2-1, with D maybe TRBD1 (5 bases). V was shortened by 0 bases and J by 2 bases, with 6 bases between the two germline ends. The CDR3 has 14 amino acids. The germline gives CDR1 SGHRS, CDR2 YFSETQ. CDR3 region: CASSLDRTYNEQFF. DNA of the CDR3: TGCGCCAGCAGCTTGGACAGGACCTACAATGAGCAGTTCTTC. Complete variable domain (other parts from reference TRBV5-1 and TRBJ2-1): KAGVTQTPRYLIKTRGQQVTLSCSPISGHRSVSWYQQTPGQGLQFLFEYFSETQRNKGNFPGRFSGRQFSNSRSEMNVSTLELGDSALYLCASSLDRTYNEQFFGPGTRLTVL.

This clonotype has a handful of counts. The chain couples TRBV10-3 to TRBJ1-6, with D perhaps TRBD1 (6 bases). V gave up 6 bases and J gave up 4 bases, with 7 bases separating them. Looked up from germline, CDR1 is ENHRY and CDR2 is SYGVKD. CDR3 length equals 13 residues. The CDR3 nucleotides are TGTGCCATCAGGGGACAATATAATTCACCCCTCCACTTT. This gives the protein CAIRGQYNSPLHF.

This clonotype was counted a few times. The chain is built from TRBV7-9 and TRBJ2-5; D possibly uses TRBD1 or TRBD2 (5 bases each). The CDR3 is made up of 15 amino acids. Germline CDR1 and CDR2: SEHNR and FQNEAQ (reference sequence). With 1 base removed from V and 1 base from J, the gap between germline ends came to 10 bases. This chain's CDR3 is CASSLDLGVQETQYF. CDR3 nucleotide sequence: TGTGCCAGCAGCTTAGACTTGGGGGTCCAAGAGACCCAGTACTTC.

To note about this clonotype: A much larger clone sits a single nucleotide away, making a read error possible. The rearrangement joins TRBV28 to TRBJ1-1; D uncertain. The CDR3 totals 15 residues. Germline V CDR1 and CDR2: MDHEN, SYDVKM. The CDR3 nucleotides are TGTGCCAACAGTTTAGTTCGACCCTGGGACACTGAAGCTTTCTTT. This sequence encodes CANSLVRPWDTEAFF.

This clonotype turned up a few times. Here the CDR3 reads CASRAVQESSGANVLTF. CDR3 DNA: TGTGCCAGCAGGGCGGTACAGGAGAGCTCTGGGGCCAACGTCCTGACTTTC. The gene calls are TRBV5-6 and TRBJ2-6, with TRBD1 as a possible D gene (5 bases). The germline V gene has CDR1 SGHDT and CDR2 YYEEEE. The CDR3 runs to 17 residues. V lost 5 bases to trimming and J lost 0 bases, with 15 bases between them.

The V gene is TRBV30, the J gene TRBJ1-3, with 7 bases fitting TRBD1. With 7 bases clipped from V and 2 bases from J, the junction kept 2 bases outside the gene matches. CDR1 and CDR2 from the germline V gene are GTSNPN and SVGIG (reference sequence). The CDR3 totals 12 residues. The CDR3 region is CAFGQAGNTIYF. In DNA form, the CDR3 reads TGTGCCTTTGGACAGGCTGGAAACACCATATATTTT. The full variable domain, its missing parts supplied by reference TRBV30 and TRBJ1-3, is SQTIHQWPATLVQPVGSPLSLECTVEGTSNPNLYWYRQAAGRGLQLLFYSVGIGQISSEVPQNLSASRPQDRQFILSSKKLLLSDSGFYLCAFGQAGNTIYFGEGSWLTVV.

Only one count was recorded for this clonotype. The rearrangement uses TRBV10-1 and TRBJ1-1; weak D call: TRBD1 (5 bases). The V gene lost 4 bases and the J gene lost 8 bases, with 17 bases spanning the gap. CDR3 size: 14 residues. CDR1 WNHNN and CDR2 SYGVQD come from the germline V gene (reference sequence). The CDR3 protein is CASSGAWGAGEAFF. The CDR3 nucleotides are TGCGCCAGCAGTGGAGCATGGGGCGCGGGGGAAGCTTTCTTT.

The gene calls are TRBV6-1 and TRBJ1-2, with D maybe TRBD1 (6 bases). Germline CDR1 is MNHNS and CDR2 is SASEGT. V gave up 6 bases and J gave up 0 bases, with 14 bases separating them. The CDR3 totals 15 residues. This CDR3 is CASSGQRASNYGYTF. As DNA, the CDR3 is TGTGCCAGCAGCGGACAGCGTGCATCTAACTATGGCTACACCTTC.

The rearrangement links TRBV7-2 to TRBJ2-1; D is ambiguous. The germline CDR1 and CDR2 sequences are SGHTA and FQGNSA. The CDR3 covers 14 residues. V was shortened by 5 bases and J by 12 bases, with 20 bases between the two germline ends. The CDR3 loop reads CASSPTSGRRGQFF. CDR3 in DNA: TGTGCCAGCAGCCCGACCTCCGGGCGGCGTGGGCAGTTCTTC.